This paragraph covers one T cell receptor (beta chain) sequence. Only in-frame clones appear in the TCRdb table, and some are missing; sequencing was by immunoSEQ multiplex PCR. Of approximately 290,000 clones listed, about 86% are singletons. The sample is drawn from a study of blood T cell repertoires in COVID-19. Overall study context: T cells, B-cell-depleted T cells, or PBMCs supplied cDNA or gDNA.

Patients at the Seattle site were enrolled during active infection and followed longitudinally. Deletions cut 3 bases from V and 8 bases from J, with 4 bases between. Germline V gene sequence: CDR1 MDHEN, CDR2 SYDVKM. The CDR3 sequence is 11 residues long. The chain is built from TRBV28 and TRBJ1-4; no clear D. The sequenced sample consisted of peripheral blood. This receptor was taken from a person aged 65 to 79 with COVID-19, enrolled during active disease. The CDR3 DNA follows: TGTGCCAGCAGTTTGGGCGAAAAACTGTTTTTT. Its protein is CASSLGEKLFF.